These 18 T cell receptor beta chains share one sample of origin, sequenced in a study of blood T cells in healthy people across ages (dated by TCRdb to between 2014 and 2017). The receptor library was made with 5' RACE. The listed sequencing device is Illumina HiSeq 2500. The second PCR ran for about 6 to 12 cycles and used a J-beta primer mix along with a sample-barcoded 5' primer. TCRdb trimmed public reads at Q25 via fastp, called clones via MiXCR and kept in-frame beta chains. Rows merge per CDR3 protein into single entries with the most common DNA and genes. The sample records about 750,000 distinct CDR3 sequences, about 55% of which are singletons. The ten largest make up about 42% of the sample. The sample comprised blood. Source of these receptors: an elderly man in good health.

This clonotype was found once. V usage is TRBV3-1 and J usage is TRBJ2-1; 9 bases are a match to TRBD2. With the DNA end fitting TRBJ2-7 better, the J assignment may be wrong. CDR1 is LGHDT and CDR2 is YNNKEL in the germline V gene (reference sequence). The CDR3 runs 18 residues. The CDR3 DNA reads as TGTGCCAGCAGCCAAGAGAGGGTCCTAGCGGGATACTACAATGAGCAGTACTTC. Translating it yields CASSQERVLAGYYNEQYF.

The chain combines TRBV10-3 with TRBJ1-4, with 9 bases fitting TRBD1. Germline V gene data show CDR1 as ENHRY and CDR2 as SYGVKD. V was clipped by 8 bases and J by 7 bases; unmatched bases: 5. The CDR3 spans 13 residues. The CDR3 protein is CAIRDREVEKLFF. The CDR3 DNA reads as TGTGCCATCCGGGACAGGGAGGTTGAAAAACTGTTTTTT.

The chain has TRBV10-3 and TRBJ2-4, with D unresolved. Germline assignment: CDR1 ENHRY and CDR2 SYGVKD. V was pared by 6 bases and J by 13 bases, with 16 bases between. CDR3 length equals 12 residues. In nucleotides, the CDR3 is TGTGCCATCAGGGTTGACCCAATAGAGCAGTACTTC. It codes for CAIRVDPIEQYF.

This chain joins TRBV7-2 and TRBJ1-4; TRBD1 matches at 11 bases. The CDR3 loop spans 15 amino acids. V dropped 5 bases and J dropped 10; count of bases not matched to a gene: 9. Germline CDR1 SGHTA, CDR2 FQGNSA. The CDR3 nucleotides are TGTGCCAGCAGCGAGTTTCGGACAGGGGGCGGAAAACTGTTTTTT. It specifies CASSEFRTGGGKLFF.

The V and J genes are TRBV15 and TRBJ1-3, with D perhaps matching TRBD1 (5 bases). The CDR3 totals 15 residues. V was pared by 0 bases and J by 0 bases, with 6 bases between. From germline, CDR1 is LNHNV and CDR2 YYDKDF (reference sequence). CDR3 DNA sequence: TGTGCCACCAGCAGAGAGCAGGGCTCTGGAAACACCATATATTTT. This translates into CATSREQGSGNTIYF.

The chain couples TRBV29-1 to TRBJ2-1; 9 nucleotides align to TRBD1. Germline loops: CDR1 SQVTM, CDR2 ANQGSEA. This CDR3 has 15 amino acids. The V gene end was trimmed by 6 bases and the J gene end by 8 bases; junction bases not matched to a gene: 14. This CDR3 is CSVPWDRVTPDEQFF. DNA for the CDR3: TGCAGCGTCCCGTGGGACAGGGTCACCCCCGATGAGCAGTTCTTC.

In its sample, this clonotype was seen a few times. This chain uses TRBV3-1 with TRBJ2-3, with TRBD2 matching 7 bases. The CDR3 spans 15 residues. Germline V CDR1 and CDR2: LGHDT, YNNKEL (reference sequence). V shed 10 bases, J shed 5 bases, and the junction held 15 bases outside the gene matches. The DNA for the CDR3 is TGTGCCACCTGTATGTCGGGAGGAGGTGGAGATACGCAGTATTTT. It is translated as CATCMSGGGGDTQYF.

V is TRBV11-2 and J is TRBJ2-7; D gene uncertain. The V and J ends lost 4 bases and 2 bases respectively, with 6 bases between them. Germline V gives CDR1 SGHAT, CDR2 FQNNGV. The CDR3 runs to 12 residues. The CDR3 here is CASSSRAYEQYF. CDR3 sequence (DNA): TGTGCCAGCAGCTCTAGGGCCTACGAGCAGTACTTC.

V and J are TRBV9 and TRBJ2-7; weak D call: TRBD2 (6 bases). CDR1 and CDR2 from the germline V gene are SGDLS and YYNGEE. V was cut by 2 bases and J by 0 bases, with 12 bases left in between. The CDR3 totals 15 residues. CDR3 amino acids: CASSVTSSSSYEQYF. CDR3 nucleotide sequence: TGTGCCAGCAGCGTTACTAGCAGTAGCTCCTACGAGCAGTACTTC.

The J gene is TRBJ2-7, the V gene TRBV29-1, with 9 bases lining up with TRBD1. The germline CDR1 and CDR2 sequences are SQVTM and ANQGSEA. Trimming removed 7 bases from V and 0 bases from J; junction bases left unmatched: 7. This CDR3 is 14 amino acids long. In DNA form, the CDR3 reads TGCAGCGGGAGGGTGACAGGGGGCTCCTACGAGCAGTACTTC. It encodes CSGRVTGGSYEQYF.

The V and J genes are TRBV25-1 and TRBJ2-7; D may correspond to TRBD1 or TRBD2 (5 bases each). CDR1 and CDR2 (germline): MGHDK, SYGVNS. The CDR3 has 13 residues. V was pared by 8 bases and J by 1 base, with 12 bases between. The CDR3 spells CASAGTASYEQYF. Here the CDR3 DNA reads TGTGCCAGCGCCGGGACGGCGTCCTACGAGCAGTACTTC.

The V gene is TRBV6-5, the J gene TRBJ1-1; 7 nucleotides match TRBD1. The CDR3 has 14 residues. With 7 bases clipped from V and 4 bases from J, the junction kept 9 bases outside the gene matches. The germline V gene has CDR1 MNHEY and CDR2 SVGAGI. CDR3 residues: CASKTGYGTTEAFF. The CDR3 DNA is TGTGCCAGCAAGACAGGGTACGGTACCACTGAAGCTTTCTTT.

This clonotype came up a few times. The chain joins TRBV20-1 to TRBJ2-7, with D unclear. With the DNA end fitting TRBJ2-5 better, the J assignment may be wrong. The germline gives CDR1 DFQATT, CDR2 SNEGSKA (reference sequence). The CDR3 consists of 14 residues. CDR3 protein: CSARAQFFRETQYF. The CDR3 DNA follows: TGCAGTGCTAGAGCTCAATTCTTCCGGGAGACCCAGTACTTC.

This clonotype was recorded only once. This CDR3 is CASSSNLREQYF. The CDR3 DNA sequence: TGTGCCAGCAGCTCTAACCTTAGGGAGCAGTACTTC. The chain couples TRBV7-2 to TRBJ2-5, with D maybe TRBD2 (5 bases). The CDR3 has 12 amino acids. Germline V CDR1 and CDR2: SGHTA, FQGNSA. Trimming pared 4 bases from V and 11 bases from J, leaving 14 bases between.

This chain links TRBV30 with TRBJ1-2; TRBD1 is a possible D gene (5 bases). Germline CDR1 GTSNPN, CDR2 SVGIG (reference sequence). The CDR3 loop spans 11 amino acids. Trimming cost V 5 bases and J 4 bases, with 8 bases left between them. The CDR3 is CAWGHFYGYTF. The CDR3 nucleotides read TGTGCCTGGGGACACTTCTATGGCTACACCTTC.

The CDR3 region has the DNA TGCAGGCCAGGGGGCGCAATAAAGGAGCAGTTCTTC. Amino acid sequence: CRPGGAIKEQFF. The chain uses TRBV20-1 and TRBJ2-1, with 8 bases matching TRBD1. The CDR3 covers 12 residues. The V gene's germline CDR1 is DFQATT and CDR2 SNEGSKA (reference sequence).

This clonotype was found once. V gene TRBV7-2 combines with J gene TRBJ1-5; the D gene is possibly TRBD1 (5 bases). The CDR3 has 15 amino acids. V was shortened by 1 base and J by 3 bases, with 10 bases between the two germline ends. Germline V gives CDR1 SGHTA, CDR2 FQGNSA. In DNA, the CDR3 is TGTGCCAGCAGCTTAGTTGGGGGGATCAATCAGCCCCAGCATTTT. It encodes CASSLVGGINQPQHF.

The chain recombines TRBV5-1 with TRBJ2-4, with D perhaps given as TRBD1 or TRBD2 (5 bases each). The end of the DNA aligns better with TRBJ2-7, so the J call may be wrong. CDR1 SGHRS and CDR2 YFSETQ come from the germline V gene. The CDR3 extends over 15 amino acids. The CDR3 DNA follows: TGCGCCAGCAGCTTGATTTCCGGGGCGACCTACGAGCAGTACTTC. Translation gives CASSLISGATYEQYF.